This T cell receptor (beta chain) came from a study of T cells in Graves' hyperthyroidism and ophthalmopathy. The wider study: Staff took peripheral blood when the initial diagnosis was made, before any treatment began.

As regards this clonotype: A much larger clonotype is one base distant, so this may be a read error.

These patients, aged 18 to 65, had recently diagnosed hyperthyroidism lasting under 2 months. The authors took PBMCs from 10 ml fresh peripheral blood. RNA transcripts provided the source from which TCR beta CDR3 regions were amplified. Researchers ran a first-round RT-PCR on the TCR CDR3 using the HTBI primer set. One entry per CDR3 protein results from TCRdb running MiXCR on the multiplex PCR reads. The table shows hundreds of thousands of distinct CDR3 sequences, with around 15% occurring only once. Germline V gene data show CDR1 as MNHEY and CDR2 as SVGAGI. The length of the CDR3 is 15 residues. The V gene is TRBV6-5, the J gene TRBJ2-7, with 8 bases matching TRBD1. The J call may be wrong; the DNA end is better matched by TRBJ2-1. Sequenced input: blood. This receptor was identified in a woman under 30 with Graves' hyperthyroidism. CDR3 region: CASSYGRGLQNEQFF. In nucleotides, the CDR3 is TGTGCCAGCAGTTACGGCAGGGGGCTCCAGAACGAGCAGTTCTTC.